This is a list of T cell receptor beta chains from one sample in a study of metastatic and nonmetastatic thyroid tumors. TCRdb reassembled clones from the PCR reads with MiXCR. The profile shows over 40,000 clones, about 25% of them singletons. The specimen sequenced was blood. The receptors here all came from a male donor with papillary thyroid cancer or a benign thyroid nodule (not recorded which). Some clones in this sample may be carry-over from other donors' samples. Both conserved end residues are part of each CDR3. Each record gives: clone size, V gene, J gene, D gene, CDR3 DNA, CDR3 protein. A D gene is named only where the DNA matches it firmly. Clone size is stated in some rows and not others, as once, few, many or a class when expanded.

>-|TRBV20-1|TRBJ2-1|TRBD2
TGCAGTGCTCCCTTAGCGGGGGGGCAGAGCAATGAGCAGTTCTTC
CSAPLAGGQSNEQFF
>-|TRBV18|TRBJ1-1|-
TGTGCCAGCTCACCACCCTCGGGGGCGTGGGCTTTCTTT
CASSPPSGAWAFF
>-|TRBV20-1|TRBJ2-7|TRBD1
TGCAGTGCTTTTAAAGGACAGGGTGGCTACGAGCAGTACTTC
CSAFKGQGGYEQYF
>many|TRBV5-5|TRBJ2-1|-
TGTGCCAGCAGCTTGGCAACCTGGGGGCTACACAATGAGCAGTTCTTC
CASSLATWGLHNEQFF
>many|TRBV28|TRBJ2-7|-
TGTGCCAGCAGTGCGGAGGAGCGGGAGCAGTACTTC
CASSAEEREQYF
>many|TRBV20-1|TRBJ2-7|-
TGCAGTGCTAGAGCGAGCCAATCATACGAGCAGTACTTC
CSARASQSYEQYF
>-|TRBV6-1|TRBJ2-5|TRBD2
TGTGCCATCACCAAGCCGGGGGAGGGAGAGACCCAGTACTTC
CAITKPGEGETQYF
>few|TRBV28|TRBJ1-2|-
TGTGCCAGCAGTCCTGGGACGGGGACGGGAAACTATGGCTACACCTTC
CASSPGTGTGNYGYTF
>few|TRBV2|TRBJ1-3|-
TGTGCCAGCAGTGCCTCTGGAAACACCATATATTTT
CASSASGNTIYF
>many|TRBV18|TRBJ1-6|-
TGTGCCAGCTCCCCCGGACAGAGAGATAATTCACCCCTCCACTTT
CASSPGQRDNSPLHF
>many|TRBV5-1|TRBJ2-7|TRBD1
TGCGCCAGCAGCTGGGGGGACAGGAGCTCCTACGAGCAGTACTTC
CASSWGDRSSYEQYF
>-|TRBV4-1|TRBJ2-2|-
TGCGCCAGCAGCCAAGCCGCCGGGGAGCTGTTTTTT
CASSQAAGELFF
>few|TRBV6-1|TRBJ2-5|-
TGTGCCAGCAGTAGGAAATGGGGGAGTGGGGAGGAGACCCAGTACTTC
CASSRKWGSGEETQYF
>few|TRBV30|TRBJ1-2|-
TGTGCCTGGAAAACAGGAGGAGGCTACACCTTC
CAWKTGGGYTF
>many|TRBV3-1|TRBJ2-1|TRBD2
TGTGCCAGCAGCCAAGGGACTAGCGAGATTCACAATGAGCAGTTCTTC
CASSQGTSEIHNEQFF
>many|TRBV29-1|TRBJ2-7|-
TGCAGCGTTGAGAAGGACAGTCCCGAGCAGTACTTC
CSVEKDSPEQYF
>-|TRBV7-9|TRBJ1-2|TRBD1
TGTGCCAGCGGCAGGGGGTCCTATGGCTACACCTTC
CASGRGSYGYTF
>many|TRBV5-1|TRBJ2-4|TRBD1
TGCGCCAGCAGCTCTGGACAGGGGTTAGTTCAGTACTTC
CASSSGQGLVQYF
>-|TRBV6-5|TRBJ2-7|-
TGTGCCAGCCTTTACGACAGTAATTACGAGCAGTACTTC
CASLYDSNYEQYF
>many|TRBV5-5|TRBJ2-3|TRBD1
TGTGCCAGCAGCTTCGAAGGACAGGGGGCAGATACGCAGTATTTT
CASSFEGQGADTQYF
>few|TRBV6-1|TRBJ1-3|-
TGTGCCAGCAGTGCGACGAGCTCTGGAAACACCATATATTTT
CASSATSSGNTIYF
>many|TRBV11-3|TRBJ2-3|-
TGTGCCAGCAGCTTAGGTCCAGGGCACAGGGATACGCAGTATTTT
CASSLGPGHRDTQYF
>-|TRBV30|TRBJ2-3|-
TGTGCCTGGAGGCGAGAGGGGGTGGATACGCAGTATTTT
CAWRREGVDTQYF
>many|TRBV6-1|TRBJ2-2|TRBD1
TGTGCCAGCAAACCACAGGGGACCGGGGAGCTGTTTTTT
CASKPQGTGELFF
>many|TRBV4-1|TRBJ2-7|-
TGCGCCAGCAGCCAAGATCCGGTGGGCAGCCCCTACGAGCAGTACTTC
CASSQDPVGSPYEQYF
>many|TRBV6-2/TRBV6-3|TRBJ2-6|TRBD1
TGTGCCAGCAGACCCCCGGACAGGGGGCTTGGGGCCAACGTCCTGACTTTC
CASRPPDRGLGANVLTF
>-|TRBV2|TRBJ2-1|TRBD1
TGTGCCAGCAGTGGTTTGTGGGACAGGGGGCGATTTGATGAGCAGTTCTTC
CASSGLWDRGRFDEQFF
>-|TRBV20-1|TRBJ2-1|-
TGCAGTGCTAGAGTCCTGACCTACAATGAGCAGTTCTTC
CSARVLTYNEQFF
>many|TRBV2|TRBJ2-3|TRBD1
TGTGCCAGCAGTGTAAGCCGGGACAGGGGGCAAGATACGCAGTATTTT
CASSVSRDRGQDTQYF
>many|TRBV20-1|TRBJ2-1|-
TGCAGTGCTAGTCAGATCCCTAATGAGCAGTTCTTC
CSASQIPNEQFF
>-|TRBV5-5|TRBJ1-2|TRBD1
TGTGCCAGCAGAAAAAACCTGGACAGGTTCGGCTATGGCTACACCTTC
CASRKNLDRFGYGYTF
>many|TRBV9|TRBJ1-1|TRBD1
TGTGCCAGCAGCCAGTCGACAGGGGCGGTAGTGGACACTGAAGCTTTCTTT
CASSQSTGAVVDTEAFF
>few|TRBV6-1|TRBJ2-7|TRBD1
TGTGCCAGCAGTGAAGAGGGACAGGGGTGGTACGAGCAGTACTTC
CASSEEGQGWYEQYF
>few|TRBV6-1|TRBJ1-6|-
TGTGCCAGCGGCGGGAATTCACCCCTCCACTTT
CASGGNSPLHF
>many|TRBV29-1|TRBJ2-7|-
TGCAGCGTTGTTCCATGGTCAACAGGCATCAGCTACGAGCAGTACTTC
CSVVPWSTGISYEQYF
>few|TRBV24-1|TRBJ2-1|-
TGTGCCACTGGCCCTACCTCCTACAATGAGCAGTTCTTC
CATGPTSYNEQFF
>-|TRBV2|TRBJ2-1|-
TGTGCCAGCAGTGAAGCGGGTACAGTTTACAATGAGCAGTTCTTC
CASSEAGTVYNEQFF
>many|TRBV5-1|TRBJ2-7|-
TGCGCCAGCAGCTTGGCAGGGTTTTACGAGCAGTACTTC
CASSLAGFYEQYF
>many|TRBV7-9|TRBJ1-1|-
TGTGCCAGCAGAACAGAGGGCTACACTGAAGCTTTCTTT
CASRTEGYTEAFF
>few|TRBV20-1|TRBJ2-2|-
TGCAGTGCGAAAAGGACACGGCCGAACACCGGGGAGCTGTTTTTT
CSAKRTRPNTGELFF
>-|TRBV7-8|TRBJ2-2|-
TGTGCCAGCAGCTTAGCTGGTGGTACTAATGCCGGGGAGCTGTTTTTT
CASSLAGGTNAGELFF
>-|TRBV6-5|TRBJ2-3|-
TGTGCCAGCAATTCTCGGCGCGGGCAAAGCACAGATACGCAGTATTTT
CASNSRRGQSTDTQYF
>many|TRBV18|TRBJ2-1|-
TGTGCCAGCTCACCCGAGGTTGGGGCTCGTAATGAGCAGTTCTTC
CASSPEVGARNEQFF
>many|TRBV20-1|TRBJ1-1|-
TGCAGTGCTAGAGTACCTGGGGGGCGAACTGAAGCTTTCTTT
CSARVPGGRTEAFF
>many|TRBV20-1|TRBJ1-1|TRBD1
TGCAGTGCTAGAGATCTCGGGCAGGGGGCTGAAGCTTTCTTT
CSARDLGQGAEAFF
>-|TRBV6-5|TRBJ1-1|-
TGTGCCAGCAGTTACCGGGACGAATACATGAACACTGAAGCTTTCTTT
CASSYRDEYMNTEAFF
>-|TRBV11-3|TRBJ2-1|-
TGTGCCAGCAGCCCCCACAGGGACTACAATGAGCAGTTCTTC
CASSPHRDYNEQFF
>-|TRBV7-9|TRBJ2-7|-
TGTGCCAGCAGCTTCCTAGGAAGGGGAAGCTACGAGCAGTACTTC
CASSFLGRGSYEQYF
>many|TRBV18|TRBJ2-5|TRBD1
TGTGCCAGCTCACCTGGACAGGGGGCAGGGGAGACCCAGTACTTC
CASSPGQGAGETQYF
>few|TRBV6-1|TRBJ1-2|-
TGTGCCAGCAGTGAACGGAAAAACTATGGCTACACCTTC
CASSERKNYGYTF
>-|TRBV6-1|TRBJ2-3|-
TGTGCCAGCAGTGAACTGAGAGATACGCAGTATTTT
CASSELRDTQYF
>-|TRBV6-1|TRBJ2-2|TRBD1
TGTGCCAGCACCTCAAGGAGACAGGGGAACACCGGGGAGCTGTTTTTT
CASTSRRQGNTGELFF
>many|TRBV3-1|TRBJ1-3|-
TGTGCCAGCAGCCGAAGGATACAGAACTCTGGAAACACCATATATTTT
CASSRRIQNSGNTIYF
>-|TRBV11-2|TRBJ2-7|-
TGTGCCAGCAGCGGTTCCTATCGTGTAGTTTCCTACGATCAGTACTTC
CASSGSYRVVSYDQYF
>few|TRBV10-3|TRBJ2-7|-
TGTGCCATCATGATCGGGACTGAGTCCTACGAGCAGTACTTC
CAIMIGTESYEQYF
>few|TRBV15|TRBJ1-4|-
TGTGCCACCAGCAGAGATGGGACGGAGAATGAAAAACTGTTTTTT
CATSRDGTENEKLFF
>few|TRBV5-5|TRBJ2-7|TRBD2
TGTGCCAGCAGCAAGACTAGCGGTTCTTACGAGCAGTACTTC
CASSKTSGSYEQYF